This passage covers 23 T cell receptor beta chains from one sample sequenced in a study of T cell responses to AZD1222 COVID-19 vaccine. TCRdb's copy holds only in-frame clones and misses some; the assay was immunoSEQ multiplex PCR. The sample lists some 180,000 clones, about 92% occurring once. The specimen was peripheral blood, collected 28 days after the second dose of the MenACWY control vaccine. These receptors all stem from an adult who received the MenACWY meningococcal vaccine as a control.

The count of this clone is one. This rearrangement joins TRBV9 to TRBJ2-7; D remains unclear. This CDR3 is 14 amino acids long. The ends were cut back, 4 bases at V and 7 bases at J, with 18 bases in the middle. The V gene's germline CDR1 is SGDLS and CDR2 YYNGEE. The CDR3 region is CASSPPGQRREQYF. The CDR3 DNA follows: TGTGCCAGCAGCCCACCCGGCCAACGGCGGGAGCAGTACTTC.

The V and J genes are TRBV7-2 and TRBJ1-6; no clear D. The V gene lost 2 bases and the J gene lost 5 bases, with 13 bases spanning the gap. Germline CDR1 reads SGHTA; CDR2 reads FQGNSA. The CDR3 has 16 residues. The CDR3 DNA sequence: TGTGCCAGCAGCTTAAGGGCTTTTGTCAATAATTCACCCCTCCACTTT. Its protein product is CASSLRAFVNNSPLHF.

The genes are TRBV9 and TRBJ2-3; a possible D gene is TRBD2 (6 bases). This CDR3 spans 14 amino acids. Germline loops: CDR1 SGDLS, CDR2 YYNGEE. V was clipped by 6 bases and J by 5 bases, with 16 bases between them. For the CDR3, the DNA is TGTGCCAGCAAAAGGCTAGCGTACGGAGATACGCAGTATTTT. As protein: CASKRLAYGDTQYF.

The chain employs TRBV28 and TRBJ1-1; tentative D call: TRBD1 (5 bases). This CDR3 comprises 14 residues. Germline V gene lookup returns CDR1 MDHEN and CDR2 SYDVKM. The ends were cut back, 6 bases at V and 4 bases at J, with 15 bases in the middle. The CDR3 sequence is CASRAHGGGTEAFF. The CDR3 DNA follows: TGTGCCAGCAGGGCTCACGGGGGGGGCACTGAAGCTTTCTTT.

The J gene is TRBJ2-6, the V gene TRBV6-1; no firm D call. The CDR3 is 13 amino acids. The germline V gene encodes CDR1 MNHNS and CDR2 SASEGT. V dropped 9 bases and J dropped 2 bases, with 8 bases sitting between them. DNA of the CDR3: TGTGCCAGTAAGGGCGCTGGGGCCAACGTCCTGACTTTC. Translated: CASKGAGANVLTF.

This clone was picked up one time. The CDR3 region has the DNA TGTGCCAGCAGTATTGAGGCAGGCGCGGGTGAAAAACTGTTTTTT. This encodes CASSIEAGAGEKLFF. The V call is TRBV6-5, the J call TRBJ1-4; D unclear. The CDR3 contains 15 residues. The V end was cut by 5 bases, the J end by 7 bases, with 17 bases between. Germline CDR1 and CDR2: MNHEY and SVGAGI.

The V gene is TRBV7-8, the J gene TRBJ1-2; the D is unclear. This CDR3 has 12 residues. Germline CDR1 SGHVS, CDR2 FQNEAQ. V gave up 5 bases and J gave up 8 bases, with 12 bases separating them. CDR3 in DNA: TGTGCCAGCAGCCCAGGTACGGAGGGCTACACCTTC. Its translation: CASSPGTEGYTF.

This chain uses TRBV10-3 with TRBJ2-3; D not resolved. The CDR3 contains 13 residues. The germline V gene encodes CDR1 ENHRY and CDR2 SYGVKD. V dropped 3 bases and J dropped 3 bases, with 7 bases sitting between them. As DNA, the CDR3 is TGTGCCATCAGTGATGGTAAGACAGATACGCAGTATTTT. Protein: CAISDGKTDTQYF.

V usage is TRBV10-1 and J usage is TRBJ2-7; 8 nucleotides match TRBD2. The germline CDR1 and CDR2 sequences are WNHNN and SYGVQD (reference sequence). V lost 4 bases, J lost 4 bases, and 6 bases stayed unmatched. The CDR3 runs 14 residues. CDR3 residues: CASSASGGPYEQYF. DNA of the CDR3: TGCGCCAGCAGTGCTTCGGGAGGGCCATACGAGCAGTACTTC.

The V call is TRBV15, the J call TRBJ2-2; 7 nucleotides match TRBD2. The CDR3 covers 17 residues. CDR1 and CDR2 (germline): LNHNV, YYDKDF (reference sequence). V lost 2 bases to trimming and J lost 6 bases; unmatched junction nucleotides: 12. The CDR3 DNA reads as TGTGCCACCAGCAGACCGCTCGGACTAGTTGGAGCCGGGGAGCTGTTTTTT. As protein: CATSRPLGLVGAGELFF.

The chain uses TRBV7-2 and TRBJ1-3; 7 positions match TRBD1. V shed 5 bases and J 2 bases; nucleotides not matched to a gene: 6. Looked up from germline, CDR1 is SGHTA and CDR2 is FQGNSA. CDR3 length: 15 residues. The CDR3 region has the DNA TGTGCCAGCAGCCTGCACAGGGGAGCTGGAAACACCATATATTTT. It is translated as CASSLHRGAGNTIYF.

This rearrangement joins TRBV12-3 or TRBV12-4 to TRBJ1-1; D not certain. This CDR3 region has 12 residues. Between the trimmed V and J ends, which lost 8 bases and 12 bases, there was a span of 19 bases. The CDR3 spells CASGPSRLNTFF. The CDR3 DNA is TGTGCCAGCGGCCCGTCAAGGCTGAACACTTTCTTT.

This chain uses TRBV28 with TRBJ2-7; D not resolved. V lost 6 bases, J lost 3 bases, and 12 bases lay in between. This CDR3 is 13 amino acids long. The V gene's germline CDR1 is MDHEN and CDR2 SYDVKM. DNA of the CDR3: TGTGCCAGCAGACCTGACACCCACTACGAGCAGTACTTC. Amino acids: CASRPDTHYEQYF. The complete variable domain, with remaining parts taken from reference TRBV28 and TRBJ2-7, reads DVKVTQSSRYLVKRTGEKVFLECVQDMDHENMFWYRQDPGLGLRLIYFSYDVKMKEKGDIPEGYSVSREKKERFSLILESASTNQTSMYLCASRPDTHYEQYFGPGTRLTVT.

The chain has TRBV19 and TRBJ2-3; 9 bases are a match to TRBD1. The germline gives CDR1 LNHDA, CDR2 SQIVND (reference sequence). The junction had 7 bases not matched to a gene; V was cut back by 0 bases and J by 3 bases. The CDR3 loop spans 17 amino acids. The CDR3 here is CASSIEGTGIGTDTQYF. The CDR3 DNA sequence: TGTGCCAGTAGTATAGAAGGGACAGGGATCGGTACAGATACGCAGTATTTT.

This rearrangement joins TRBV10-2 to TRBJ2-3; 8 bases are shared with TRBD2. Trimming at V came to 6 bases and at J to 1 base, leaving 0 bases not matched to a gene. This CDR3 has 13 amino acids. CDR1 WSHSY and CDR2 SAAADI come from the germline V gene. CDR3: CASRREGTDTQYF. CDR3 in DNA: TGCGCCAGCAGGCGGGAGGGCACAGATACGCAGTATTTT.

V gene TRBV27 combines with J gene TRBJ1-1; no clear D. Trimming took 3 bases from V and 6 from J, leaving 11 bases between them. Germline V gene lookup returns CDR1 MNHEY and CDR2 SMNVEV (reference sequence). The length of the CDR3 is 13 residues. CDR3 residues: CASSLLRFAEAFF. Here the CDR3 DNA reads TGTGCCAGCAGTTTGTTACGGTTCGCTGAAGCTTTCTTT.

This chain connects TRBV29-1 to TRBJ2-1; D is ambiguous. V was cut by 7 bases and J by 5 bases, with 6 bases left in between. The CDR3 loop spans 10 amino acids. The germline V gene has CDR1 SQVTM and CDR2 ANQGSEA. This CDR3 reads CSAKHNEQFF. The CDR3 DNA follows: TGCAGCGCAAAGCACAATGAGCAGTTCTTC.

The V and J genes are TRBV28 and TRBJ2-1; 8 bases match TRBD2. Germline V CDR1 and CDR2: MDHEN, SYDVKM. The V segment lost 5 bases and the J segment 12 bases; nucleotides outside the gene matches: 27. The CDR3 covers 19 residues. This CDR3 is CASSQFWASGPSANDGQFF. CDR3 bases: TGTGCCAGCAGTCAATTCTGGGCTAGCGGGCCTTCGGCAAATGATGGGCAGTTCTTC.

The chain links TRBV12-3 or TRBV12-4 to TRBJ2-7; 7 nucleotides agree with TRBD1. J gave up 4 bases and V 6 bases, and 3 bases lay outside the gene matches. This CDR3 contains 12 residues. The CDR3 reads CASRRGQYEQYF. The CDR3 coding sequence is TGTGCCAGCAGACGGGGACAGTACGAGCAGTACTTC.

V and J are TRBV23-1 and TRBJ2-1; perhaps TRBD2 as D (7 bases). TRBV23-1 is an ORF, and what it does is uncertain. The CDR3 is 16 amino acids. V was trimmed by 7 bases and J by 6 bases, leaving 22 bases between them. In DNA form, the CDR3 reads TGCGCCAGCACCCAGGGGTGGGAGGGCGTCCCCAATGAGCAGTTCTTC. Protein sequence: CASTQGWEGVPNEQFF.

The chain joins TRBV6-5 to TRBJ1-2; D gene uncertain. CDR1 and CDR2 (germline): MNHEY, SVGAGI. The length of the CDR3 is 15 residues. V lost 0 bases to trimming and J lost 7 bases, with 15 bases between them. The CDR3 region is CASSYSVSALFGYTF. In nucleotides, the CDR3 is TGTGCCAGCAGTTACTCGGTCAGTGCCCTATTTGGCTACACCTTC.

The chain carries TRBV29-1 and TRBJ1-1, with D possibly being TRBD1 (5 bases). V was clipped by 7 bases and J by 3 bases, with 12 bases between them. The CDR3 length is 12 residues. Per germline, CDR1 SQVTM and CDR2 ANQGSEA. The CDR3 here is CSAGAGDTEAFF. The CDR3 DNA reads as TGCAGCGCTGGGGCAGGTGACACTGAAGCTTTCTTT.

The J gene is TRBJ1-1, the V gene TRBV19, with D perhaps matching TRBD1 (5 bases). CDR1 LNHDA and CDR2 SQIVND come from the germline V gene (reference sequence). With 7 bases removed from V and 1 base from J, the gap between germline ends came to 13 bases. The CDR3 spans 14 residues. The CDR3 loop reads CASNPRVGNTEAFF. In DNA form, the CDR3 reads TGTGCCAGTAACCCCAGGGTTGGGAACACTGAAGCTTTCTTT.